Below are 10 T cell receptor beta chains sequenced from a single sample in a study of blood T cells in healthy people across ages (dated by TCRdb to about 2015). The library came from 5' RACE. Sequenced on an Illumina HiSeq 2500. A second 7 to 11 cycle PCR used a sample-barcoded 5' primer and a J-beta primer mix. TCRdb took the public reads, trimmed them with fastp at Q25, ran MiXCR for clone calling and kept in-frame beta chains. Records with the same CDR3 protein are collapsed into one entry carrying the most frequent genes and DNA. For this sample the table gives approximately 1.5 million distinct CDR3 sequences, of which 30% to 40% were detected only once. The ten largest account for 11% of the sample. Sequences were obtained from blood. The receptors were sampled from a young woman in good health.

This clonotype was observed a few times. This chain joins TRBV12-3 or TRBV12-4 and TRBJ2-7; 10 nucleotides agree with TRBD1. V dropped 11 bases and J dropped 3; count of bases not matched to a gene: 7. This CDR3 has 13 residues. This CDR3 is CASMRTGGYEQYF. CDR3 coding DNA: TGTGCCTCGATGCGGACAGGGGGCTACGAGCAGTACTTC.

The chain combines TRBV3-1 with TRBJ2-1; D perhaps matches TRBD2 (6 bases). Trimming stripped 5 bases from V and 8 bases from J, with 25 bases between. Germline V gene data show CDR1 as LGHDT and CDR2 as YNNKEL (reference sequence). The CDR3 has 17 residues. CDR3 in DNA: TGTGCCAGCAGCTCCCTCCCACGGAGACCCCTAGCGTATGAGCAGTTCTTC. This translates into CASSSLPRRPLAYEQFF.

This clonotype was counted between two and nine times. V is TRBV27 and J is TRBJ2-7, with 10 bases aligning to TRBD2. V gave up 5 bases and J gave up 0 bases; unmatched junction bases: 7. This CDR3 region has 16 residues. From germline, CDR1 is MNHEY and CDR2 SMNVEV (reference sequence). This CDR3 is CASSALAGASSYEQYF. CDR3 nucleotide sequence: TGTGCCAGCAGTGCCCTAGCGGGAGCTAGCTCCTACGAGCAGTACTTC.

The chain is built from TRBV5-1 and TRBJ2-5, with D possibly matching TRBD2 (5 bases). From germline, CDR1 is SGHRS and CDR2 YFSETQ. The CDR3 is 18 residues long. Trimming took 0 bases from V and 6 from J, leaving 24 bases between them. The CDR3 nucleotides are TGCGCCAGCAGCTTGGCCGAATACCAATGGTACCCCGGGAAGACCCAGTACTTC. Translated, it gives CASSLAEYQWYPGKTQYF.

This clonotype was counted a few times. The rearrangement uses TRBV7-2 and TRBJ2-3; no firm D call. This CDR3 region has 16 residues. Trimming cost V 0 bases and J 0 bases, with 10 bases left between them. Per the germline V gene, CDR1 is SGHTA and CDR2 is FQGNSA. As DNA, the CDR3 is TGTGCCAGCAGCTTAGCCCGCGGAACTAGCACAGATACGCAGTATTTT. The encoded protein is CASSLARGTSTDTQYF.

This clonotype was picked up a small number of times. This chain joins TRBV5-1 and TRBJ2-5; 7 bases are a match to TRBD2. This CDR3 comprises 16 residues. V shed 0 bases and J 2 bases; nucleotides not matched to a gene: 7. Germline CDR1 reads SGHRS; CDR2 reads YFSETQ. The CDR3 is CASSLGPAGTQETQYF. In DNA form, the CDR3 reads TGCGCCAGCAGCTTGGGTCCAGCGGGAACTCAAGAGACCCAGTACTTC.

With regard to this clonotype: Compared with germline, one end of the junction differs, possibly owing to a read error. V gene TRBV11-2 combines with J gene TRBJ2-7; D is possibly TRBD1 (6 bases). The germline gives CDR1 SGHAT, CDR2 FQNNGV. The CDR3 has 15 residues. The CDR3 spells CVSSPRPTGPYEQYF. The CDR3 DNA reads as TGTGTCAGCAGCCCACGCCCGACAGGACCCTACGAGCAGTACTTC.

The genes are TRBV7-2 and TRBJ1-1; D is possibly TRBD1 (5 bases). V was cut by 2 bases and J by 5 bases, with 12 bases left in between. This CDR3 region has 14 residues. The V gene's germline CDR1 is SGHTA and CDR2 FQGNSA. The DNA for the CDR3 is TGTGCCAGCAGCTTACCCGGGGGGTATACTGAAGCTTTCTTT. Its translation is CASSLPGGYTEAFF.

This rearrangement joins TRBV15 to TRBJ2-7; possible D gene TRBD2, 5 bases. The germline V and J ends were trimmed by 0 bases and 0 bases, with 12 bases remaining between them. The germline CDR1 and CDR2 sequences are LNHNV and YYDKDF (reference sequence). This CDR3 has 16 residues. In DNA, the CDR3 is TGTGCCACCAGCAGAGATGGTGGAGCGGCCTCCTACGAGCAGTACTTC. Residues: CATSRDGGAASYEQYF. Filled out from reference TRBV15 and TRBJ2-7, the complete variable domain reads DAMVIQNPRYQVTQFGKPVTLSCSQTLNHNVMYWYQQKSSQAPKLLFHYYDKDFNNEADTPDNFQSRRPNTSFCFLDIRSPGLGDTAMYLCATSRDGGAASYEQYFGPGTRLTVT.

This clonotype was counted many times. This sequence joins TRBV5-1 and TRBJ2-1, with 12 bases identical to TRBD2. Trimming removed 0 bases from V and 3 bases from J; junction bases left unmatched: 7. The CDR3 is 18 residues long. Germline CDR1 is SGHRS and CDR2 is YFSETQ. CDR3 residues: CASSLETSGGHYYNEQFF. CDR3 sequence (DNA): TGCGCCAGCAGCTTGGAAACTAGCGGGGGGCATTACTACAATGAGCAGTTCTTC.